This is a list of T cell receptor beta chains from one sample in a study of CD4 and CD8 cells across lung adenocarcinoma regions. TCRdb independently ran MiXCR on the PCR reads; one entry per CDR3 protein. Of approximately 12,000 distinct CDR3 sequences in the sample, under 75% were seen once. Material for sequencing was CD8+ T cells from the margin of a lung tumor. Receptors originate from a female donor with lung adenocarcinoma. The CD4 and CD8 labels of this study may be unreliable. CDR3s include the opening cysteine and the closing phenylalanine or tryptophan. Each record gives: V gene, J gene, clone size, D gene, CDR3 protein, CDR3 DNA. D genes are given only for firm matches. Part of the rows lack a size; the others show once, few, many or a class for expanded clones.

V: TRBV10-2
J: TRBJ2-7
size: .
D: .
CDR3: CASPGRGGKNTQYF
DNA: TGCGCCAGCCCGGGGCGGGGAGGCAAAAATACGCAGTACTTC

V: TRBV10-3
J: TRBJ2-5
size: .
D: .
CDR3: CAISSPGRERETQYF
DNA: TGTGCCATCAGTTCTCCGGGACGGGAGAGAGAGACCCAGTACTTC

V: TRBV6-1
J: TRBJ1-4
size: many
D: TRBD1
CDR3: CASRAGGLNEKLFF
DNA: TGTGCCAGCAGGGCAGGGGGCCTTAATGAAAAACTGTTTTTT

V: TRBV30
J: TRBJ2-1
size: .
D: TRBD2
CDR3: CAWSVLAGGDEQFF
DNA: TGTGCCTGGAGTGTACTAGCGGGAGGTGATGAGCAGTTCTTC

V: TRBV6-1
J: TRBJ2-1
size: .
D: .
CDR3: CASRTSGYNEQFF
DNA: TGTGCCAGCAGGACTAGTGGCTACAATGAGCAGTTCTTC

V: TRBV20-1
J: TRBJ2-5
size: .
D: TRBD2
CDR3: CSGRLAGRETQYF
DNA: TGCAGTGGTAGACTAGCGGGACGGGAGACCCAGTACTTC

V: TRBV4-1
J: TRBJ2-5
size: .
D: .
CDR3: CASRGGGGGDKETQYF
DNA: TGCGCCAGCAGGGGAGGAGGGGGGGGGGACAAAGAGACCCAGTACTTC

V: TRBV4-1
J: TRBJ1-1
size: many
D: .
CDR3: CASSRTMNTEAFF
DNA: TGCGCCAGCAGCCGTACAATGAACACTGAAGCTTTCTTT

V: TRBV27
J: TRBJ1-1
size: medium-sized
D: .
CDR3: CASSSGLVTEAFF
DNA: TGTGCCAGCAGTTCAGGGTTAGTCACTGAAGCTTTCTTT

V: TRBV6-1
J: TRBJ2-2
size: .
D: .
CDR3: CASRLGTGELFF
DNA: TGTGCCAGCAGGCTGGGGACCGGGGAGCTGTTTTTT

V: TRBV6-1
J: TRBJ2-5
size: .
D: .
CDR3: CASSRDPDQETQYF
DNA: TGTGCCAGCAGTCGGGACCCTGACCAAGAGACCCAGTACTTC

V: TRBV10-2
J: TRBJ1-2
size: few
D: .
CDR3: CASGGGFNYGYTF
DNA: TGCGCCAGCGGGGGCGGTTTTAACTATGGCTACACCTTC

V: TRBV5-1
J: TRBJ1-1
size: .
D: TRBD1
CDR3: CASRGGDRNTEAFF
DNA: TGCGCCAGCAGAGGTGGGGACAGAAACACTGAAGCTTTCTTT

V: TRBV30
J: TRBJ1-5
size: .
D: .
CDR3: CAWSRTGNQPQHF
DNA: TGTGCCTGGAGTCGGACAGGCAATCAGCCCCAGCATTTT

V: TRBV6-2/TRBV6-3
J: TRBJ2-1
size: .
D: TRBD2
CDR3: CASRYTSGRESSYNEQFF
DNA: TGTGCCAGCAGATACACTAGCGGGAGGGAGAGCTCCTACAATGAGCAGTTCTTC

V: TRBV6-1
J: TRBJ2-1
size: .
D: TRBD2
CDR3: CASKSGLADSSYNEQFF
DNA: TGTGCCAGTAAATCGGGACTAGCGGACAGCTCCTACAATGAGCAGTTCTTC

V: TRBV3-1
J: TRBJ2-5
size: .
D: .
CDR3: CASSQAGILETQYF
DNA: TGTGCCAGCAGCCAGGCAGGGATTTTGGAGACCCAGTACTTC

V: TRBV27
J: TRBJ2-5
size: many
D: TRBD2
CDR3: CASRRLAGDPLQETQYF
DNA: TGTGCCAGCAGAAGACTAGCGGGAGATCCCTTACAAGAGACCCAGTACTTC

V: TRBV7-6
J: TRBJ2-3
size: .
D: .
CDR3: CASSPGWGAGPDTQYF
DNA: TGTGCCAGCAGCCCTGGGTGGGGGGCCGGCCCAGATACGCAGTATTTC

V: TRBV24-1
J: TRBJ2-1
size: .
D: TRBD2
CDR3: CATSGGKAGARNEQFF
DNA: TGTGCCACCAGTGGAGGAAAAGCGGGAGCTCGGAATGAGCAGTTCTTC

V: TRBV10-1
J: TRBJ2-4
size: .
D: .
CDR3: CASSDKGRGAKDTQYF
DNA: TGCGCCAGCAGTGATAAGGGCCGGGGAGCCAAAGATACTCAGTACTTC

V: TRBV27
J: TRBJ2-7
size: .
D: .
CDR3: CATSRGDSYEQYF
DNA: TGTGCCACCAGTCGGGGTGACTCCTACGAGCAGTACTTC

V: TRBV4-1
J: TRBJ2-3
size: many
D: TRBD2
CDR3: CASSQVYAGLGDTQYF
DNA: TGCGCCAGCAGCCAAGTTTACGCGGGACTAGGGGATACGCAGTATTTT

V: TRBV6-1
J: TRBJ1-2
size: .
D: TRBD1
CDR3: CASSEGLTGIGYTF
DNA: TGTGCCAGCAGTGAAGGCTTGACAGGGATTGGCTACACCTTC

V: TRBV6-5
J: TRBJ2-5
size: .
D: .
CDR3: CASSLGAGWSETQYF
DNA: TGTGCCAGCAGTTTGGGGGCGGGGTGGTCAGAGACCCAGTACTTC

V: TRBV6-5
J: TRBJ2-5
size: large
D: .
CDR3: CASSNQDQETQYF
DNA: TGTGCCAGCAGTAACCAGGATCAAGAGACCCAGTACTTC

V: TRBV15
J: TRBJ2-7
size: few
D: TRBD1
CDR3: CATSSASDRGLHEQYF
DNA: TGTGCCACCAGCAGCGCTTCGGACAGGGGGCTCCACGAGCAGTACTTC

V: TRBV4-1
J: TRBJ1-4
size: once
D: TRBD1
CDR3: CASSPQGTGYEKLFF
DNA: TGCGCCAGCAGCCCCCAAGGGACAGGGTATGAAAAACTGTTTTTT

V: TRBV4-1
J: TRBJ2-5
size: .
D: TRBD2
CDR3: CASSQDLSSGGPRGETQYF
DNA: TGCGCCAGCAGCCAAGATCTCTCTAGCGGGGGTCCACGGGGGGAGACCCAGTACTTC

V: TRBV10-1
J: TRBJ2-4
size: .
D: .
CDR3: CASSAGLRHKNIQYF
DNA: TGCGCCAGCAGCGCGGGGCTGCGACACAAAAACATTCAGTACTTC

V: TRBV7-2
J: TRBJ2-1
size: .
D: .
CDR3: CASSPLPASFNEQFF
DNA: TGTGCCAGCAGCCCCCTGCCGGCTAGTTTCAATGAGCAGTTCTTC

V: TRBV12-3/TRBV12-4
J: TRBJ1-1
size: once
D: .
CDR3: CASSFSFDGAEAFF
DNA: TGTGCCAGCAGTTTCAGTTTCGACGGGGCTGAAGCTTTCTTT

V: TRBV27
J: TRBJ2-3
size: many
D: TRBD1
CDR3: CASGSKGANTQYF
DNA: TGTGCCAGCGGCTCAAAGGGGGCAAATACGCAGTATTTT

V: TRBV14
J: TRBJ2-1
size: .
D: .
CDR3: CASSPGTHFNEQFF
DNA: TGTGCCAGCAGCCCGGGGACTCACTTTAATGAGCAGTTCTTC

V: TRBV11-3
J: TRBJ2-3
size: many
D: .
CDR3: CASSLGDTQYF
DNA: TGTGCCAGCAGCTTAGGGGATACGCAGTATTTT

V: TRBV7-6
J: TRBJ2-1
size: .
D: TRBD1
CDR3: CASSLKGQGSYNEQFF
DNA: TGTGCCAGCAGCTTAAAGGGACAGGGCTCCTACAATGAGCAGTTCTTC

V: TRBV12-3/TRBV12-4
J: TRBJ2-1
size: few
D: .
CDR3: CASSRPREKNEQFF
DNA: TGTGCCAGCAGTCGTCCCAGGGAGAAAAATGAGCAGTTCTTC

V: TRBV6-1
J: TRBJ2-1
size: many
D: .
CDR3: CASSAGGGPYNEQFF
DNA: TGTGCCAGCAGTGCCGGCGGAGGACCCTACAATGAGCAGTTCTTC

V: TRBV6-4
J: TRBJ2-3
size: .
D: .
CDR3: CASSDQKGDTQYF
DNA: TGTGCCAGCAGTGACCAGAAGGGAGATACGCAGTATTTT

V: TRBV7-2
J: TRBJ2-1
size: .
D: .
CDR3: CASSLNGLSYNEQFF
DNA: TGTGCCAGCAGCTTAAACGGCCTCTCCTACAATGAGCAGTTCTTC

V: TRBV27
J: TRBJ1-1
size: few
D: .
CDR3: CASSGGRYTEAFF
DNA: TGTGCCAGCAGCGGGGGCCGATACACTGAAGCTTTCTTT

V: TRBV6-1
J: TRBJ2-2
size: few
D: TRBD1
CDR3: CASSERRTGRTGELFF
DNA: TGTGCCAGCAGTGAGAGACGGACAGGGAGGACCGGGGAGCTGTTTTTT

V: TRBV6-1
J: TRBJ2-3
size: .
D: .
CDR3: CACSGLGHPDQDTQYF
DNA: TGTGCCTGCAGTGGTCTCGGGCACCCAGACCAAGATACCCAGTATTTT

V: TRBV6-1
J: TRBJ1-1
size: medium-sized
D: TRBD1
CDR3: CASSDAVQDRGRTEAFF
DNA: TGTGCCAGCAGTGATGCCGTGCAGGACAGGGGTCGTACTGAAGCTTTCTTT

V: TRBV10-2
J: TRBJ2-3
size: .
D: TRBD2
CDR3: CASRDLAGSKDIQYF
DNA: TGCGCCAGCAGAGATCTAGCGGGGAGCAAAGACATTCAGTATTTT

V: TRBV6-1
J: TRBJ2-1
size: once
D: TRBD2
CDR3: CASRIGTSRHNEQFF
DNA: TGTGCCAGCCGGATCGGGACTAGCAGACACAATGAGCAGTTCTTC

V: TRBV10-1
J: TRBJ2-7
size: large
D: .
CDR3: CASSGVEPPYEQYF
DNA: TGCGCCAGCAGTGGGGTCGAGCCACCCTACGAGCAGTACTTC

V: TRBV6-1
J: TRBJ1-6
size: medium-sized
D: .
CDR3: CASSPELAYSPLHF
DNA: TGTGCCAGCAGCCCCGAGTTAGCTTATTCACCCCTCCACTTT

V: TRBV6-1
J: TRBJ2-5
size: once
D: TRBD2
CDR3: CASRGSGHRDPETQYF
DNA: TGTGCCAGCAGGGGTAGCGGGCACCGAGACCCAGAGACCCAGTACTTC

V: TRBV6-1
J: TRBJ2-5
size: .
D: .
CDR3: CASGAIGGPNPETQYF
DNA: TGTGCCAGCGGGGCTATCGGGGGCCCAAACCCAGAGACCCAGTATTTC

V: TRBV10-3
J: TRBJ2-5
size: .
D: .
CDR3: CAGLGGCGRDTQYF
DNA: TGTGCGGGGCTCGGGGGCTGTGGCCGAGATACCCAGTACTTC

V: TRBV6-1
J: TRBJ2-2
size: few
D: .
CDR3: CASSEVLEGPGELFF
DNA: TGTGCCAGCAGTGAGGTTTTGGAGGGACCCGGGGAGCTGTTTTTT

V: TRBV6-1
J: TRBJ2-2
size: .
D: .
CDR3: CASSQGVSTDTLFF
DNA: TGTGCCAGCAGTCAGGGAGTGAGCACAGATACGCTGTTTTTT